This T cell receptor (beta chain) was captured by sequencing in a study of CD4 and CD8 cells across lung adenocarcinoma regions. The CDR3 is 14 residues long. The germline V gene encodes CDR1 MDHEN and CDR2 SYDVKM. The patients had localized lung adenocarcinoma, a non-small cell subtype. TCRdb reprocessed the PCR reads with MiXCR, giving one entry per CDR3 protein. The profile shows some 20,000 distinct CDR3 sequences, approximately 50% of them singletons. Sequencing used CD8+ T cells from the center of a lung tumor. The chain couples TRBV28 to TRBJ2-4; D possibly corresponds to TRBD2 (7 bases). This receptor was obtained from a female donor with lung adenocarcinoma. The CD4 and CD8 labels of this study may be unreliable. CDR3 protein: CAGRGGRDQDIQYF. The CDR3 DNA reads TGTGCGGGGCGCGGGGGCCGTGACCAAGACATTCAGTACTTC.